The present T cell receptor beta chain was sequenced within a study of vaccination and CD4 T cells after COVID-19. Study background: Convalescent donors were composed of six males and four females, of whom two were Hispanic. Post-COVID draws followed diagnosis by a median around 100 days (range 35 to 161).

MiXCR, applied by TCRdb to the PCR reads, yields one record per CDR3 protein. This repertoire shows approximately 23,000 distinct CDR3 sequences, about 54% found once; its top ten account for approximately 1.1%. This clonotype was seen a handful of times. There are 14 residues in the CDR3. The specimen comprised CD4+ T cells from blood, sampled before SARS-CoV-2 vaccination. The chain employs TRBV21-1 and TRBJ2-2. TRBV21-1 is given as a pseudogene. The sequence came from a human donor who had recovered from COVID-19. CDR3: CASIHRLPTGELFF. In DNA, the CDR3 is TGTGCCAGCATACACAGATTGCCCACCGGGGAGCTGTTTTTT.